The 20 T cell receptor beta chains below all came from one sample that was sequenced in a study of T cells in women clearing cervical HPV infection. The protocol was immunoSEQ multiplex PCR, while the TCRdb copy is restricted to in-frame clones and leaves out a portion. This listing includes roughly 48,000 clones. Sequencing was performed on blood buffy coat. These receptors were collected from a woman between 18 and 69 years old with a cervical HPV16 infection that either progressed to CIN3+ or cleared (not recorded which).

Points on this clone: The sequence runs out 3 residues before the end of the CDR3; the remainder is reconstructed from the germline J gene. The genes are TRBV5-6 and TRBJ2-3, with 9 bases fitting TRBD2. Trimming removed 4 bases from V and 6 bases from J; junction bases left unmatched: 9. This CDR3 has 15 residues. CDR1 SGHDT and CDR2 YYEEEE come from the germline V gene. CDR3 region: CASSPDGGGADTQYF. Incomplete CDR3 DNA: TGTGCCAGCAGCCCGGACGGCGGGGGGGCGGATACG.

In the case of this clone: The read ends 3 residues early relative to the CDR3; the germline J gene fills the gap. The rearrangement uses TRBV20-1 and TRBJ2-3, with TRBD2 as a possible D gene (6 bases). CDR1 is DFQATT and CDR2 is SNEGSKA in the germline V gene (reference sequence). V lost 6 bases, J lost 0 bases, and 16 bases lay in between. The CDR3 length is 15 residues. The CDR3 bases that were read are TGCAGTGCGACCGAACTAGCTTCTAGCACAGATACG. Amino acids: CSATELASSTDT. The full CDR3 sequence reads CSATELASSTDTQYF.

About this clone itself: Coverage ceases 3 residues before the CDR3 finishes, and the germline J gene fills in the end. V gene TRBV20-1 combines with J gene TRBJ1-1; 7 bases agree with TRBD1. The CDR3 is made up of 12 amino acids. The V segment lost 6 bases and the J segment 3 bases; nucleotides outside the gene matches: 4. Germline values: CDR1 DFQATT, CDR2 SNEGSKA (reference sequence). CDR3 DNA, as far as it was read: TGCAGTGCCCCGACAGGGTACACTGAA. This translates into CSAPTGYTE. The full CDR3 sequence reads CSAPTGYTEAFF.

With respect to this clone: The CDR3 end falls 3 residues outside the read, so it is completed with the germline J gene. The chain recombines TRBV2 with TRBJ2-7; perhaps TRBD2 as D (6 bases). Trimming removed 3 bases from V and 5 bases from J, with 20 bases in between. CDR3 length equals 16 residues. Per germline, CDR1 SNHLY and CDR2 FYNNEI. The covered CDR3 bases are TGTGCCAGCAGTGAGTTGGTGGGGCTAGCGACGAACGAG. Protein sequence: CASSELVGLATNE. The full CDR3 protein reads CASSELVGLATNEQYF.

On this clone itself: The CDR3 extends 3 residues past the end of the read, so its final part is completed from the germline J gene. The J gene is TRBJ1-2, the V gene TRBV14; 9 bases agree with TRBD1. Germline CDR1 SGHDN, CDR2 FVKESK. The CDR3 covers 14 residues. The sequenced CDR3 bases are TGTGCCAGCAGCCGGGGACAGGGATTCGGAGGC. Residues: CASSRGQGFGG. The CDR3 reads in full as CASSRGQGFGGYTF.

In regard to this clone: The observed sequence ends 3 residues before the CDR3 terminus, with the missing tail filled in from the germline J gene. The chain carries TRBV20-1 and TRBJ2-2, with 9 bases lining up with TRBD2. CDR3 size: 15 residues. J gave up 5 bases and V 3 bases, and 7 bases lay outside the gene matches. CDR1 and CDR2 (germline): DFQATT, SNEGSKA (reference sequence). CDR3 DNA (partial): TGCAGTGCTAGTACGGCGGGGGGGGTTACCGGGGAG. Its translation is CSASTAGGVTGE. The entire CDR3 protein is CSASTAGGVTGELFF.

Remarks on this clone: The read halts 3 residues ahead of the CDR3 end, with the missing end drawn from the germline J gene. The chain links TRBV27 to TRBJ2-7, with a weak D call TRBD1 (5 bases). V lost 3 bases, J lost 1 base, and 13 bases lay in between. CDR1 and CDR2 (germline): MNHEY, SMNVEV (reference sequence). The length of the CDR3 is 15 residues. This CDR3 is CASSLSPGPSYEQYF. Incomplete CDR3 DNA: TGTGCCAGCAGTTTGTCCCCAGGGCCTTCCTACGAG.

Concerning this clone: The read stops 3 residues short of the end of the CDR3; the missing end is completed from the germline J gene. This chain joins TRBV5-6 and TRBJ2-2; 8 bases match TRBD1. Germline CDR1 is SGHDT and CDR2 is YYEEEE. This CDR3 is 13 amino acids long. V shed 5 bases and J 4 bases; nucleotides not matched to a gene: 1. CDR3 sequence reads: CASSDRGTGELFF. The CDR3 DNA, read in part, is TGTGCCAGCAGTGACAGGGGCACCGGGGAG.

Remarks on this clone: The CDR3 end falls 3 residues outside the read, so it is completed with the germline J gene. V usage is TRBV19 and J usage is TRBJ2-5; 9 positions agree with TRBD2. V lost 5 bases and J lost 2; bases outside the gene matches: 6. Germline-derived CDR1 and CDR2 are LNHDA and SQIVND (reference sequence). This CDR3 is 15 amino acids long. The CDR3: CASSLQTSGQETQYF. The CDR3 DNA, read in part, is TGTGCCAGTAGTCTCCAGACTAGCGGACAAGAGACC. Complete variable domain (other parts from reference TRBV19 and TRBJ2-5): DGGITQSPKYLFRKEGQNVTLSCEQNLNHDAMYWYRQDPGQGLRLIYYSQIVNDFQKGDIAEGYSVSREKKESFPLTVTSAQKNPTAFYLCASSLQTSGQETQYFGPGTRLLVL.

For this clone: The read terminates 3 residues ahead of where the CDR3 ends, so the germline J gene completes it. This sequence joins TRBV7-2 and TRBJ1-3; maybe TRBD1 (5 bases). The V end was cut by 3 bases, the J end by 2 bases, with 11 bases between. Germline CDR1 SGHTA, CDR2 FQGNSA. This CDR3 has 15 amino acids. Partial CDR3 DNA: TGTGCCAGCAGCTTTAGGACACAAACTGGAAACACC. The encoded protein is CASSFRTQTGNT. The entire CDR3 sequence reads CASSFRTQTGNTIYF.

CDR3 protein: CASSLAYRGSRNTGELFF. CDR3 DNA, as far as it was read: TGTGCCAGCAGCTTAGCGTACCGGGGGTCTAGGAACACCGGGGAG. The chain combines TRBV7-6 with TRBJ2-2; possibly TRBD2 for D (6 bases). The read is 3 residues too short to cover the CDR3 end, so that end is filled in from the germline J gene. V lost 0 bases and J lost 1, with 15 bases in between. Germline V gene lookup returns CDR1 SGHVS and CDR2 FNYEAQ. This CDR3 comprises 18 residues.

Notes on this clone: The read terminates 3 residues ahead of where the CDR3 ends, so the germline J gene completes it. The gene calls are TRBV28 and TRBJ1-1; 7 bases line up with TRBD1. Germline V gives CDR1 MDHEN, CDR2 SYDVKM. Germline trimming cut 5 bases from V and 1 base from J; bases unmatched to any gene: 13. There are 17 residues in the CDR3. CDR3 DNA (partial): TGTGCCAGCAGTCAGCATGACAGGGTTCCGGGGAACACTGAA. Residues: CASSQHDRVPGNTE. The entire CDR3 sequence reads CASSQHDRVPGNTEAFF.

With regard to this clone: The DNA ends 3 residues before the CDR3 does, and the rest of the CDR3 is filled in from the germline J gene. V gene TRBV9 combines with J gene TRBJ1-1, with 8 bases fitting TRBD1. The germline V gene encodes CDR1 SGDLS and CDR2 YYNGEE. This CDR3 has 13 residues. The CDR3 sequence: CASSVEDRAEAFF. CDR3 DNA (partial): TGTGCCAGCAGCGTAGAGGACAGGGCCGAA.

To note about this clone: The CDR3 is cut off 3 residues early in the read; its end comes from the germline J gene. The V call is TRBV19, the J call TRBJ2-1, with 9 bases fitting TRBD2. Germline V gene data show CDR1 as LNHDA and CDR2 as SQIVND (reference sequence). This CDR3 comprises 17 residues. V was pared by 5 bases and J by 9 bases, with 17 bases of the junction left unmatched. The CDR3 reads CASSSGLRLAGKTEQFF. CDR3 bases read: TGTGCCAGTAGTTCAGGCCTTAGGCTAGCGGGGAAAACTGAG.

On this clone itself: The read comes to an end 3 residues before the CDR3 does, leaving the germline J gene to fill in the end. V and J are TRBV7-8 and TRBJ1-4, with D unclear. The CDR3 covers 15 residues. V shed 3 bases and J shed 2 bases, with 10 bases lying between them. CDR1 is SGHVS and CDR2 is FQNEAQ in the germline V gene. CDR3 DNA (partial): TGTGCCAGCAGCTTTTCGCAGGTGACTAATGAAAAA. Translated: CASSFSQVTNEK. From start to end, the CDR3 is CASSFSQVTNEKLFF.

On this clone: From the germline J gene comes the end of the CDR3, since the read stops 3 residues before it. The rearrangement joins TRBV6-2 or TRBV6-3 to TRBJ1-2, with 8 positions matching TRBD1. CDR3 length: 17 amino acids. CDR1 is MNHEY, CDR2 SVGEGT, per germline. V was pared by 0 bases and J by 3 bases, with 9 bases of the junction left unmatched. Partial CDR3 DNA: TGTGCCAGCAGTTACTCGACAGGGGCCGTCTTCGACTATGGC. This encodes CASSYSTGAVFDYG. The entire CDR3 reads CASSYSTGAVFDYGYTF.

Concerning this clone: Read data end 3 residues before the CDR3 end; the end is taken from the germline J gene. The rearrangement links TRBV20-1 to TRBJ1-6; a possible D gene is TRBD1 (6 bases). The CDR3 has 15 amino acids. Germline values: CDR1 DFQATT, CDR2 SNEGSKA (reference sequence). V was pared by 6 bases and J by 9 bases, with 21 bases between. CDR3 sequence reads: CSARGAGDGSSPLHF. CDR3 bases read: TGCAGTGCCCGAGGGGCAGGGGATGGTAGTTCACCC.

The part of the CDR3 DNA that was read is TGTGCCAGTGGAAAGGGGCTCGCTGAA. The encoded protein is CASGKGLAE. In full, the CDR3 reads CASGKGLAEAFF. The V and J genes are TRBV19 and TRBJ1-1; weak D call: TRBD1 (5 bases). The read halts 3 residues ahead of the CDR3 end, with the missing end drawn from the germline J gene. This CDR3 has 12 residues. CDR1 LNHDA and CDR2 SQIVND come from the germline V gene (reference sequence). Trimming removed 8 bases at V and 6 bases at J, with 13 bases between.

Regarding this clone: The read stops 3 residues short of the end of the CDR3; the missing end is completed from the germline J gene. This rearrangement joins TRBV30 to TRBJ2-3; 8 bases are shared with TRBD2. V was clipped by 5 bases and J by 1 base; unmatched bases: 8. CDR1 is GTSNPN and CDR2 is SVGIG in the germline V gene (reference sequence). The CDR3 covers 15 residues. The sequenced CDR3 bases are TGTGCCTGGGAACCACTAGCGGCGGGCACAGATACG. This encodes CAWEPLAAGTDT. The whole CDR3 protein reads CAWEPLAAGTDTQYF.

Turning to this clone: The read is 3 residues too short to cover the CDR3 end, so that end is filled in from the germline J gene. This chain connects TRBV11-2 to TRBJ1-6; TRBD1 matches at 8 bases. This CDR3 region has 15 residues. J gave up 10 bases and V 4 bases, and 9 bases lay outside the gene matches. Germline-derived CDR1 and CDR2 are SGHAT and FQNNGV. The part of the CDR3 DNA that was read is TGTGCCAGCAGCTCCGCCGGGACAGGACTATCACCC. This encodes CASSSAGTGLSP. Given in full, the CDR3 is CASSSAGTGLSPLHF.